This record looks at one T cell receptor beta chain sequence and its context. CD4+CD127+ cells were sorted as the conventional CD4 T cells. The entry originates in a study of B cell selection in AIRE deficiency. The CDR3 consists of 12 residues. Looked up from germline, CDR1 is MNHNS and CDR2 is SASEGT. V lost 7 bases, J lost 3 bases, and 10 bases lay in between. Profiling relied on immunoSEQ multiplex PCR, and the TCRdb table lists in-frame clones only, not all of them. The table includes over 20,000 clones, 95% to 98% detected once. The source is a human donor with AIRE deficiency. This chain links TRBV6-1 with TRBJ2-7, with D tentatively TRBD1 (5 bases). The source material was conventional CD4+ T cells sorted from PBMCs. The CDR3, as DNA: TGTGCCAGCACCAGGGTCGACTACGAGCAGTACTTC. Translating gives CASTRVDYEQYF.